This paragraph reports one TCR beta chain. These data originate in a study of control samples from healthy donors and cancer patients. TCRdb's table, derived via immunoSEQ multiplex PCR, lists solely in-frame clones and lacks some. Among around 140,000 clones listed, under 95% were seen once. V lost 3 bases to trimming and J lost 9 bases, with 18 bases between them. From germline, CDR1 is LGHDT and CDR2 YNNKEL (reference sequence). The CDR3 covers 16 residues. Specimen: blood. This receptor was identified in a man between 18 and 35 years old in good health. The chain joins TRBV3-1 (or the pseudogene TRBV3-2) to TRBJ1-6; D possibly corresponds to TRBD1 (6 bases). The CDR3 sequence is CASSQERGASSSPLHF. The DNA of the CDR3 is TGTGCCAGCAGCCAGGAGCGGGGGGCGAGTTCTTCACCCCTCCACTTT.